Below are 30 T cell receptor beta chains sequenced from a single sample in a study of low-dose radiotherapy and immunotherapy resistance in tumors. Time point noted: after trial treatment. Treatment indicated: LDRT plus nivolumab, ipilimumab, low-dose cyclophosphamide and aspirin (RACIN trial). First-strand cDNA relied on TRAV- and TRBV-specific primers spanning alpha and beta chains. A 20-cycle PCR with a constant-region primer and V-primer adapter amplified TCRs. Via MiXCR, TCRdb re-called the reads, giving one row per CDR3 protein. The table includes around 84,000 distinct CDR3 sequences, less than 20% detected once. The sample was PBMCs, taken after low-dose radiotherapy plus immunotherapy. Receptors originate from a male donor with prostate cancer.

This clonotype was recorded at least ten times. The chain links TRBV24-1 to TRBJ1-5; TRBD1 is a possible D gene (5 bases). Germline V gives CDR1 KGHDR, CDR2 SFDVKD. V lost 10 bases and J 1 base, leaving 10 bases between the germline ends. The CDR3 extends over 13 amino acids. The CDR3 DNA sequence: TGTGCCACAGCGGACACGAGCAATCAGCCCCAGCATTTT. Translated: CATADTSNQPQHF.

Regarding this clonotype: This sequence is one base from a far larger clone and is likely a read error. The genes are TRBV5-8 and TRBJ2-1, with TRBD2 matching 7 bases. This CDR3 has 16 residues. Germline CDR1 is SGHTS and CDR2 is YDEGEE. The CDR3 DNA reads TGTGCCAGCAGCTTGAGCGGCGCGGGAGACTACAATGAGCAGCTCTTC. It is translated as CASSLSGAGDYNEQLF.

This clonotype was seen at least ten times. The chain links TRBV18 to TRBJ2-1; D is perhaps TRBD1 or TRBD2 (5 bases each). This CDR3 has 15 amino acids. The germline V and J ends were trimmed by 3 bases and 4 bases, with 13 bases remaining between them. Germline V gives CDR1 KGHSH, CDR2 LQKENI. CDR3 bases: TGTGCCAGCTCACCCTCCGGGACCGCATACAATGAGCAGTTCTTC. Amino acid sequence: CASSPSGTAYNEQFF.

This clonotype has at least ten counts. The rearrangement uses TRBV28 and TRBJ2-1; 8 nucleotides align to TRBD2. This CDR3 is built from 15 residues. CDR1 is MDHEN and CDR2 is SYDVKM in the germline V gene. The V segment lost 7 bases and the J segment 8 bases; nucleotides outside the gene matches: 13. The CDR3 sequence: CASTNAREAIDEQFF. The CDR3 region has the DNA TGTGCCAGCACCAACGCGCGGGAGGCTATAGATGAGCAGTTCTTC.

This clonotype was seen ten or more times. This chain joins TRBV4-3 and TRBJ1-1; D is unclear. Trimming cost V 0 bases and J 0 bases, with 8 bases left between them. The CDR3 is 15 amino acids. Per the germline V gene, CDR1 is LGHNA and CDR2 is YSLEER. In nucleotides, the CDR3 is TGCGCCAGCAGCCAAGACAGCGGGGTGAACACTGAAGCTTTCTTT. Its translation: CASSQDSGVNTEAFF.

The sample holds many counts of this clonotype. The chain uses TRBV6-2 or TRBV6-3 and TRBJ2-1, with D hard to call. Germline assignment: CDR1 MNHEY and CDR2 SVGEGT. CDR3 length equals 14 residues. The V gene lost 5 bases and the J gene lost 5 bases, with 13 bases spanning the gap. The CDR3 is CASSPYEVHNEQFF. The CDR3, as DNA: TGTGCCAGCAGTCCCTATGAAGTCCACAATGAGCAGTTCTTC.

This clonotype was counted many times. The chain uses TRBV7-8 and TRBJ2-7; D is unclear. Germline V lookup: CDR1 SGHVS, CDR2 FQNEAQ. CDR3 size: 14 residues. V lost 3 bases to trimming and J lost 1 base, with 10 bases between them. The CDR3 nucleotides are TGTGCCAGCAGCTTGGGCAGGAGTTCCTACGAGCAGTACTTC. Translating gives CASSLGRSSYEQYF.

This clonotype was seen repeatedly, ten times or more. This CDR3 reads CASSFPQGKQFF. CDR3 coding DNA: TGTGCCAGCAGTTTTCCTCAGGGTAAGCAGTTCTTC. This chain joins TRBV28 and TRBJ2-1; D may be TRBD1 (5 bases). Germline V lookup: CDR1 MDHEN, CDR2 SYDVKM. This CDR3 has 12 residues. Trimming pared 3 bases from V and 11 bases from J, leaving 11 bases between.

This clonotype was observed many times. V gene TRBV20-1 combines with J gene TRBJ2-4; 11 nucleotides agree with TRBD2. V lost 3 bases to trimming and J lost 7 bases; unmatched junction nucleotides: 20. CDR3 length equals 19 residues. Germline V lookup: CDR1 DFQATT, CDR2 SNEGSKA (reference sequence). CDR3 coding DNA: TGCAGTGCTAGCAACCCCGACCCCATGACTAGCGGGGTACGGAACATTCAGTACTTC. It codes for CSASNPDPMTSGVRNIQYF.

This clonotype was observed many times. V and J are TRBV7-9 and TRBJ2-7; D is unclear. Germline-derived CDR1 and CDR2 are SEHNR and FQNEAQ (reference sequence). This CDR3 is 12 amino acids long. Trimming removed 6 bases from V and 3 bases from J, with 9 bases in between. CDR3 bases: TGTGCCAGCAGAACGGACGGCTACGAGCAGTACTTC. It specifies CASRTDGYEQYF.

This clonotype came up many times. V is TRBV29-1 and J is TRBJ2-1; D tentatively fits TRBD1 or TRBD2 (5 bases each). V gave up 3 bases and J gave up 9 bases, with 12 bases separating them. Germline assignment: CDR1 SQVTM and CDR2 ANQGSEA. The CDR3 sequence is 12 residues long. The DNA of the CDR3 is TGCAGCGTTGAGGTAGGGACCGGTGAGCAGTTCTTC. This translates into CSVEVGTGEQFF.

This clonotype was found once. V and J are TRBV5-4 and TRBJ2-3; D perhaps matches TRBD1 (6 bases). With 7 bases removed from V and 2 bases from J, the gap between germline ends came to 14 bases. The CDR3 sequence is 14 residues long. Germline CDR1 SGHNT, CDR2 YYREEE (reference sequence). Here the CDR3 reads CASSQGGYTDTQYF. CDR3 in DNA: TGTGCCAGCTCACAGGGTGGGTACACAGATACGCAGTATTTT.

The table lists this clonotype with many counts. The chain combines TRBV7-2 with TRBJ2-2, with 9 bases identical to TRBD2. The CDR3 runs to 18 residues. Losses at the gene ends were 1 base for V and 4 bases for J; bases not matched to a gene: 10. CDR1 is SGHTA and CDR2 is FQGNSA in the germline V gene. Here the CDR3 reads CASSLGLAGGRPTGELFF. CDR3 DNA: TGTGCCAGCAGCTTAGGATTGGCGGGAGGGCGCCCCACCGGGGAGCTGTTTTTT.

The V call is TRBV7-9, the J call TRBJ1-5, with a possible D match to TRBD1 (5 bases). The ends were cut back, 8 bases at V and 1 base at J, with 9 bases in the middle. The CDR3 is 13 amino acids. CDR1 and CDR2 from the germline V gene are SEHNR and FQNEAQ (reference sequence). CDR3 DNA sequence: TGTGCCAGCGGGGGGGGAAGCAATCAGCCCCAGCATTTT. It translates to CASGGGSNQPQHF.

With regard to this clonotype: A far larger clone is a single base away, which makes a read error likely. The V gene is TRBV20-1, the J gene TRBJ2-5; tentative D call: TRBD2 (8 bases). Germline V gene lookup returns CDR1 DFQATT and CDR2 SNEGSKA (reference sequence). V dropped 3 bases and J dropped 11 bases, with 25 bases sitting between them. The CDR3 loop spans 15 amino acids. Written as DNA, the CDR3 is TGCAGTGCTAGGCCCGGGACTAGAGGGGGCCCGGAGCAGTACTTC. Its translation is CSARPGTRGGPEQYF.

This clonotype has just a few counts. V usage is TRBV2 and J usage is TRBJ2-3; D unclear. V dropped 1 base and J dropped 0 bases, with 8 bases sitting between them. Germline values: CDR1 SNHLY, CDR2 FYNNEI. CDR3 size: 15 residues. The CDR3 DNA is TGTGCCAGCAGTGAAGGATTACTCAGCACAGATACGCAGTATTTT. As protein: CASSEGLLSTDTQYF.

This clonotype was observed at least ten times. The chain employs TRBV5-6 and TRBJ2-2; possibly TRBD2 for D (7 bases). The CDR3 covers 13 residues. The germline V gene has CDR1 SGHDT and CDR2 YYEEEE. Trimming stripped 9 bases from V and 5 bases from J, with 14 bases between. DNA for the CDR3: TGTGCCACCATGGAGGGGGGGACCGGGGAGCTGTTTTTT. Translating it yields CATMEGGTGELFF.

This clonotype was seen at least ten times. The chain couples TRBV20-1 to TRBJ1-5, with a tentative D call TRBD1 (5 bases). The V end was cut by 0 bases, the J end by 4 bases, with 16 bases between. CDR3 size: 16 residues. In germline, CDR1 is DFQATT, CDR2 SNEGSKA (reference sequence). As DNA, the CDR3 is TGCAGTGCTAGAGATAGTTTCGCAGGGCCAAATCAGCCCCAGCATTTT. Its protein product is CSARDSFAGPNQPQHF.

This clonotype was detected many times. The chain has TRBV6-1 and TRBJ1-3; TRBD1 agrees at 9 bases. Trimming took 6 bases from V and 2 from J; bases not matched to a gene: 5. The germline gives CDR1 MNHNS, CDR2 SASEGT. The CDR3 has 15 residues. The CDR3 sequence: CASSLGQGTGNTIYF. In nucleotides, the CDR3 is TGTGCCAGCAGCCTCGGACAGGGGACTGGAAACACCATATATTTT.

This clonotype was counted at least ten times. The V and J genes are TRBV4-1 and TRBJ2-3, with 14 bases identical to TRBD2. J lost 2 bases, V lost 1 base, and 14 bases had no gene match. The germline V gene encodes CDR1 MGHRA and CDR2 YSYEKL. CDR3 length: 21 amino acids. Here the CDR3 reads CASSQGSRLAGGPRVTDTQYF. The CDR3 DNA is TGCGCCAGCAGCCAAGGGTCCCGACTAGCGGGAGGGCCGAGGGTCACAGATACGCAGTATTTT.

This clonotype has at least ten counts. This rearrangement joins TRBV29-1 to TRBJ2-3, with D perhaps TRBD1 (6 bases). Trimming cost V 6 bases and J 2 bases, with 9 bases left between them. In germline, CDR1 is SQVTM, CDR2 ANQGSEA. The CDR3 is 12 amino acids. This chain's CDR3 is CSVDRSTDTQYF. The CDR3 nucleotides are TGCAGCGTAGACAGGTCCACAGATACGCAGTATTTT.

This clonotype was recorded a few times. The chain uses TRBV5-1 and TRBJ1-1; TRBD1 matches 8 bases. The CDR3 loop spans 15 amino acids. The germline V gene encodes CDR1 SGHRS and CDR2 YFSETQ. The V segment lost 0 bases and the J segment 0 bases; nucleotides outside the gene matches: 1. CDR3 amino acids: CASSLGQGMNTEAFF. The CDR3 nucleotides read TGCGCCAGCAGCTTGGGACAGGGGATGAACACTGAAGCTTTCTTT.

This clonotype was detected many times. This sequence joins TRBV6-5 and TRBJ1-5; 7 nucleotides agree with TRBD1. V shed 8 bases, J shed 2 bases, and the junction held 3 bases outside the gene matches. Germline V CDR1 and CDR2: MNHEY, SVGAGI. The CDR3 contains 13 residues. CDR3 amino acids: CASQDRRNQPQHF. The CDR3 region has the DNA TGTGCCAGCCAGGACAGGCGCAATCAGCCCCAGCATTTT.

This clonotype was detected many times. The chain has TRBV20-1 and TRBJ2-1; D is ambiguous. V was pared by 5 bases and J by 12 bases, with 14 bases between. The CDR3 consists of 11 residues. The germline V gene encodes CDR1 DFQATT and CDR2 SNEGSKA (reference sequence). The CDR3 protein is CSAPNQRAQFF. The CDR3 bases are TGCAGTGCTCCCAACCAGCGAGCGCAGTTCTTC.

This clonotype occurred many times. The rearrangement links TRBV28 to TRBJ1-2; a weak D match, TRBD1 (5 bases). This CDR3 region has 15 residues. Germline CDR1 reads MDHEN; CDR2 reads SYDVKM. The germline V and J ends were trimmed by 1 base and 5 bases, with 14 bases remaining between them. The CDR3 loop is CASSLSFGGGYGYTF. The CDR3 nucleotides are TGTGCCAGCAGTTTATCTTTCGGGGGGGGTTATGGCTACACCTTC.

The rearrangement joins TRBV19 to TRBJ1-5; D uncertain. This CDR3 is built from 16 residues. CDR1 is LNHDA, CDR2 SQIVND, per germline (reference sequence). The V and J ends lost 3 bases and 3 bases respectively, with 15 bases between them. For the CDR3, the DNA is TGTGCCAGTAGTATCTCGCCCCCTGAGAACAATCAGCCCCAGCATTTT. Its protein product is CASSISPPENNQPQHF.

This clonotype was observed many times. V usage is TRBV9 and J usage is TRBJ2-1; D is possibly TRBD2 (6 bases). V was clipped by 4 bases and J by 9 bases, with 17 bases between them. Germline V gene data show CDR1 as SGDLS and CDR2 as YYNGEE. This CDR3 contains 14 residues. For the CDR3, the DNA is TGTGCCAGCAGCCCGGCTGTGGGGGGAGTTGAGCAGTTCTTC. Its protein is CASSPAVGGVEQFF.

This clonotype showed up many times. The rearrangement links TRBV18 to TRBJ1-1; D possibly corresponds to TRBD1 (6 bases). Deletions cut 2 bases from V and 4 bases from J, with 17 bases between. CDR3 size: 16 residues. CDR1 and CDR2 from the germline V gene are KGHSH and LQKENI. In DNA, the CDR3 is TGTGCCAGCTCACCAGGGAGGGGGGCGATGGGCACTGAAGCTTTCTTT. It is translated as CASSPGRGAMGTEAFF.

This clonotype was found many times. The chain carries TRBV14 and TRBJ1-6; D perhaps matches TRBD1 (5 bases). Germline V CDR1 and CDR2: SGHDN, FVKESK. Trimming pared 1 base from V and 5 bases from J, leaving 6 bases between. The CDR3 runs to 14 residues. Here the CDR3 reads CASSQVGDNSPLHF. The DNA of the CDR3 is TGTGCCAGCAGCCAAGTAGGGGATAATTCACCCCTCCACTTT.

This clonotype was counted at least ten times. The chain couples TRBV12-3 or TRBV12-4 to TRBJ2-5, with 11 bases aligning to TRBD1. Trimming cost V 5 bases and J 5 bases; bases outside gene matches: 7. This CDR3 region has 15 residues. The CDR3: CASSRFGTGGETQYF. The CDR3 DNA reads TGTGCCAGCAGTCGATTTGGGACAGGGGGGGAGACCCAGTACTTC.